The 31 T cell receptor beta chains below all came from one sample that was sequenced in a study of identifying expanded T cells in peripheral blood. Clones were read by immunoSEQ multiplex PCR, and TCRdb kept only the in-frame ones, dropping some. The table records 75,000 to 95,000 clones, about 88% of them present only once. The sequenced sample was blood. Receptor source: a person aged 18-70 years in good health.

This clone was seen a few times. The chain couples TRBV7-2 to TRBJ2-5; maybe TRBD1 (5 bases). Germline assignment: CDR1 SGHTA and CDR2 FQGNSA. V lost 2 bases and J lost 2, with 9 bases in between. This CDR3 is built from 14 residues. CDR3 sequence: CASSLSTGQETQYF. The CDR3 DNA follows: TGTGCCAGCAGCTTATCAACAGGACAAGAGACCCAGTACTTC.

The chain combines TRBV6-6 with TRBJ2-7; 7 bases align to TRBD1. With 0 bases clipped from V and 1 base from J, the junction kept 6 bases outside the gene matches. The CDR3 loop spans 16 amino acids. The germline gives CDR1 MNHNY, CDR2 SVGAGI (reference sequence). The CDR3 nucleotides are TGTGCCAGCAGTTACTCGTCCGGGACAGCATCCTACGAGCAGTACTTC. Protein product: CASSYSSGTASYEQYF.

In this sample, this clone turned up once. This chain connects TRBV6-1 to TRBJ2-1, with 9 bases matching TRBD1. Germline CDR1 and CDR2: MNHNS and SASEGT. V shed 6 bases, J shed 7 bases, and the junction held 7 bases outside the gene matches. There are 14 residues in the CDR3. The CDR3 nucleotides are TGTGCCAGCAGCGACGGACAGGGGCGGAATGAGCAGTTCTTC. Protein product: CASSDGQGRNEQFF.

CDR3 region: CASGRVVSYNEQFF. The CDR3 DNA sequence: TGTGCCAGCGGCCGGGTAGTGTCCTACAATGAGCAGTTCTTC. This sequence joins TRBV2 and TRBJ2-1; D remains unclear. The germline V gene has CDR1 SNHLY and CDR2 FYNNEI. There are 14 residues in the CDR3. With 8 bases removed from V and 1 base from J, the gap between germline ends came to 12 bases.

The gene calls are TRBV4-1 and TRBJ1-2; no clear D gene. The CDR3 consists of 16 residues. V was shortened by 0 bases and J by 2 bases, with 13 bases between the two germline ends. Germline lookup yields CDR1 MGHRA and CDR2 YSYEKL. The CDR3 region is CASSQDLERVNYGYTF. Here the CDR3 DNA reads TGCGCCAGCAGCCAAGATCTGGAAAGGGTAAACTATGGCTACACCTTC.

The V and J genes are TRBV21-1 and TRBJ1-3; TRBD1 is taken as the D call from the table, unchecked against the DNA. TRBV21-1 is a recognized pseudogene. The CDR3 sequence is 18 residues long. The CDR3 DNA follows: TGTGCCAGCAGCAAAGGGTCTGGGGCAGGATGCTCTGGAAACACCATATATTTT. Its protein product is CASSKGSGAGCSGNTIYF.

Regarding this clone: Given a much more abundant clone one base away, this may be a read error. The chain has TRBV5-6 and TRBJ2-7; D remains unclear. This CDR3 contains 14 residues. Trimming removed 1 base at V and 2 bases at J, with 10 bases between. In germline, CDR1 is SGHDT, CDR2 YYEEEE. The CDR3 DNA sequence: TGTGCCAGCAGCTTGTTAGGCGGAACCTACGAGCAGTACTTC. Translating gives CASSLLGGTYEQYF.

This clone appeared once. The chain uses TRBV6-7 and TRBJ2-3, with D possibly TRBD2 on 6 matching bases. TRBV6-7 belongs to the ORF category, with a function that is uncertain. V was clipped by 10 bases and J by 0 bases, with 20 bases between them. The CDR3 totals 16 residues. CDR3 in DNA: TGTGCCACCTACGGATATAAGCGGGTAAGCACAGATACGCAGTATTTT. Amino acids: CATYGYKRVSTDTQYF.

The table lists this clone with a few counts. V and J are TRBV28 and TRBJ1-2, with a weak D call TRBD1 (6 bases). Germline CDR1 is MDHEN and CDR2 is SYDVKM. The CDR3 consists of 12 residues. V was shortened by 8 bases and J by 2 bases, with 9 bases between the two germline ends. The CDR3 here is CASAGTNYGYTF. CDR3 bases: TGTGCCAGCGCCGGGACAAACTATGGCTACACCTTC.

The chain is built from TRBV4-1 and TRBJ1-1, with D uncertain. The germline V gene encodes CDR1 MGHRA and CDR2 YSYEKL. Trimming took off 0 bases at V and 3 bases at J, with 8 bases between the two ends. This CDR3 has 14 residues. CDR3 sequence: CASSQEGWDTEAFF. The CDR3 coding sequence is TGCGCCAGCAGCCAAGAAGGGTGGGACACTGAAGCTTTCTTT.

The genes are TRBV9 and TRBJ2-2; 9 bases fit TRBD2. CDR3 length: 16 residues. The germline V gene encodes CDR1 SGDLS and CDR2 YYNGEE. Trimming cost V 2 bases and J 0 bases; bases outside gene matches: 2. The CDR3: CASSVTSGANTGELFF. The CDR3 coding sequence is TGTGCCAGCAGCGTGACTAGCGGCGCGAACACCGGGGAGCTGTTTTTT.

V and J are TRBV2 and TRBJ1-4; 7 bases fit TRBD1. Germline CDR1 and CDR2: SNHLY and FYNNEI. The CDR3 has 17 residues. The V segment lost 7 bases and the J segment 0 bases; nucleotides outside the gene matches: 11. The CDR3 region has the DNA TGTGCCAGCAAGGAGGCCAGGGGGTGGGCAACTAATGAAAAACTGTTTTTT. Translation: CASKEARGWATNEKLFF.

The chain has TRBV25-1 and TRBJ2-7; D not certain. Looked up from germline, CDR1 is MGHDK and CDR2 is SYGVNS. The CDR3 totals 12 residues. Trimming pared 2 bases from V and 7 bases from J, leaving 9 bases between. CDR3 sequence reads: CASSEQTEEQYF. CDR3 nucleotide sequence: TGTGCCAGCAGTGAACAGACGGAAGAGCAGTACTTC.

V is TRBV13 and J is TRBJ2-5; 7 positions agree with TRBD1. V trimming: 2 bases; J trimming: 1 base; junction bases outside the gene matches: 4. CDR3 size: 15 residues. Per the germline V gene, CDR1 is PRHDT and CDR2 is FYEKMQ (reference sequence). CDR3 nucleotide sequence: TGTGCCAGCAGCTTAAGGGGGCAGATCCAAGAGACCCAGTACTTC. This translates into CASSLRGQIQETQYF.

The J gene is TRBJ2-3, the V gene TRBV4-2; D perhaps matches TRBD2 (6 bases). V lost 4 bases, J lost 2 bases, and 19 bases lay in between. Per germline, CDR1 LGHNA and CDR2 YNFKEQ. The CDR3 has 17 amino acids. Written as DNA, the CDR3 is TGTGCCAGCAGCCCAGGATCGGGAGTGGGGTTCACAGATACGCAGTATTTT. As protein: CASSPGSGVGFTDTQYF.

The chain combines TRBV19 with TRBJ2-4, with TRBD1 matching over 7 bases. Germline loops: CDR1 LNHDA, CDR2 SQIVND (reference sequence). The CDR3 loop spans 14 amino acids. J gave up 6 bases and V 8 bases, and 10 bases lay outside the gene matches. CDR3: CASATGDGRNIQYF. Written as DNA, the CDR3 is TGTGCCAGTGCTACAGGGGATGGGAGAAACATTCAGTACTTC.

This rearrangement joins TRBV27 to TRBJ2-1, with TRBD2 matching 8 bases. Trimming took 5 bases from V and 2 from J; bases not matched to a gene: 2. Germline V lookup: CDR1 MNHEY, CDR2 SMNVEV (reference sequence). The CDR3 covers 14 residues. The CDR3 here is CASSLAGPYNEQFF. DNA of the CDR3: TGTGCCAGCAGTCTAGCGGGCCCCTACAATGAGCAGTTCTTC.

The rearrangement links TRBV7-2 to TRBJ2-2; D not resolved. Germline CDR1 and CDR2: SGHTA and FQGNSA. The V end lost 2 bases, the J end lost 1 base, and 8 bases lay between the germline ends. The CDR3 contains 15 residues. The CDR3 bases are TGTGCCAGCAGCTTACAATACAGGAACACCGGGGAGCTGTTTTTT. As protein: CASSLQYRNTGELFF.

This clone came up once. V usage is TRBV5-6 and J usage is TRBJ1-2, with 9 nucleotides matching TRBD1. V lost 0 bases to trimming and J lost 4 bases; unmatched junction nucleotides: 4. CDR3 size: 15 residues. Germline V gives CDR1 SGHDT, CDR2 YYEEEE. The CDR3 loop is CASSLGDREAYGYTF. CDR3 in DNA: TGTGCCAGCAGCTTGGGGGACAGGGAAGCCTATGGCTACACCTTC.

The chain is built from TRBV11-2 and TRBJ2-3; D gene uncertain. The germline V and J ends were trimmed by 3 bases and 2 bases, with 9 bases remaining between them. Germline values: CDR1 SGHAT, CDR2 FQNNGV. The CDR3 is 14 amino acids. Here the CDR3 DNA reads TGTGCCAGCAGCTTCCTCATGGACACAGATACGCAGTATTTT. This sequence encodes CASSFLMDTDTQYF.

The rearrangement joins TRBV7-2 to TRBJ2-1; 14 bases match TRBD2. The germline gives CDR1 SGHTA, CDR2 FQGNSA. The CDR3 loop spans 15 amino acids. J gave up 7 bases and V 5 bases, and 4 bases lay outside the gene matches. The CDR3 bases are TGTGCCAGCAGCCACGGGACTAGCGGGAGAAATGAGCAGTTCTTC. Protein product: CASSHGTSGRNEQFF.

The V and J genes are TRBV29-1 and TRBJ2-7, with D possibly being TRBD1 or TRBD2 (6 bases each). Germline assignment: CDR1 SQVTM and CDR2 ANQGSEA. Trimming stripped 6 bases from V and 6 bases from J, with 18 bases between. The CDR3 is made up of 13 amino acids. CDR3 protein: CSVPGARTGEQYF. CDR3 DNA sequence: TGCAGCGTCCCGGGGGCACGCACGGGCGAGCAGTACTTC.

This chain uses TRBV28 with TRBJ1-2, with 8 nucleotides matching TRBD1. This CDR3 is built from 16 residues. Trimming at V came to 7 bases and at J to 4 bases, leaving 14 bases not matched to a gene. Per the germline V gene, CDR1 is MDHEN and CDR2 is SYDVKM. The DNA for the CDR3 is TGTGCCAGCACACTAGGACAGGGACTGTTTAGCTATGGCTACACCTTC. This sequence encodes CASTLGQGLFSYGYTF.

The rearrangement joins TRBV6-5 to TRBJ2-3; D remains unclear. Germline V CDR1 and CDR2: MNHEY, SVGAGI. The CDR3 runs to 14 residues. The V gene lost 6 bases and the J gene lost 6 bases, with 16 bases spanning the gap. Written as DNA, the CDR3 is TGTGCCAGCAGCGGACCTCCTCCAGAGGATACGCAGTATTTT. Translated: CASSGPPPEDTQYF.

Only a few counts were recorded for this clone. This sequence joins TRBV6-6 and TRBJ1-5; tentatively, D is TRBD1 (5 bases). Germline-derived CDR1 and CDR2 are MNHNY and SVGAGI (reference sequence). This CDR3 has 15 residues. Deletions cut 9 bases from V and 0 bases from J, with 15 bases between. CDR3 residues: CASWSGPPSNQPQHF. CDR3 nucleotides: TGTGCCAGTTGGTCGGGACCCCCTAGCAATCAGCCCCAGCATTTT.

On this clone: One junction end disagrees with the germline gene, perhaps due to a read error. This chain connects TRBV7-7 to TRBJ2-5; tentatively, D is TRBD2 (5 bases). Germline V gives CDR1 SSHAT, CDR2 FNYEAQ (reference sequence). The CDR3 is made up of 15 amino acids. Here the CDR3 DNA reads TGTGCTAGCAGCTTAGGAACGGACTTCCAAGAGACCCAGTACTTC. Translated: CASSLGTDFQETQYF.

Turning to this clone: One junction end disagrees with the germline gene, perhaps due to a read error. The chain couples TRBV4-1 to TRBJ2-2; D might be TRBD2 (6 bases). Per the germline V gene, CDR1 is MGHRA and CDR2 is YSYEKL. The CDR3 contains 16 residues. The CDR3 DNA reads TGCGCCAGCAGCCAAGAGAGGAAAGCGTACACCGGGGGGCTGTTTTTT. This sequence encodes CASSQERKAYTGGLFF.

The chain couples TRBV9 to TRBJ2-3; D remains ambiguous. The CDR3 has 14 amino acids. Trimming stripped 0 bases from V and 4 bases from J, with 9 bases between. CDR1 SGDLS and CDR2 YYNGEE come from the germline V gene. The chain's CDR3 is CASSVGNSPDTQYF. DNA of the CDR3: TGTGCCAGCAGCGTAGGTAATAGCCCAGATACGCAGTATTTT.

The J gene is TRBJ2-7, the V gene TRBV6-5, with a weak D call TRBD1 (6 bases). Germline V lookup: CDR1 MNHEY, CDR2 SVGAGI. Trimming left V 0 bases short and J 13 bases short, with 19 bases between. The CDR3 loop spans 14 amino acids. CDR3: CASSYSDSLGEPYF. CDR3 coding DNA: TGTGCCAGCAGTTACTCGGACAGTCTTGGCGAACCATACTTC.

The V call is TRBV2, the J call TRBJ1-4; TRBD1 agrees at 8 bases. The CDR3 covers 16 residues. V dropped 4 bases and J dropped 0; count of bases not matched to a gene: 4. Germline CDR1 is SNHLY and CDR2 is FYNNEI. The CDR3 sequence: CASSVGQAPTNEKLFF. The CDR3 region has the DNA TGTGCCAGCAGTGTGGGACAGGCCCCAACTAATGAAAAACTGTTTTTT.

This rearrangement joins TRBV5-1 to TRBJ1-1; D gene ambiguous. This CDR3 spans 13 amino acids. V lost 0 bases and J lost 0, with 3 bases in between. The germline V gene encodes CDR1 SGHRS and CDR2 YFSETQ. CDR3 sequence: CASSLDMNTEAFF. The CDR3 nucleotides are TGCGCCAGCAGCTTGGATATGAACACTGAAGCTTTCTTT.